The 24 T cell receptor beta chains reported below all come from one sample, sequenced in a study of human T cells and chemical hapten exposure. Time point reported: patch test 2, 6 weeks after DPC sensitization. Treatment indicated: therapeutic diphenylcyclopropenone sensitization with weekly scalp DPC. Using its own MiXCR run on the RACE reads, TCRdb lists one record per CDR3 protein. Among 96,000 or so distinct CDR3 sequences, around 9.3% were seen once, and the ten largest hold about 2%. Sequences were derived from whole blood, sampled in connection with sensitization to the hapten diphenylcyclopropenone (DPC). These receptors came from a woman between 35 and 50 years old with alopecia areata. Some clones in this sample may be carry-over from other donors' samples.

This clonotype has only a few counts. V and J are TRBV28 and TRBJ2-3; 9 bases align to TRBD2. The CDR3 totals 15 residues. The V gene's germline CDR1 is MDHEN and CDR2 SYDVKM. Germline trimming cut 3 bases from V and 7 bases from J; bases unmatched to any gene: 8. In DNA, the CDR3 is TGTGCCAGCAGTTTCATAGCGGGAGTAAGATATACGCAGTATTTT. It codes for CASSFIAGVRYTQYF.

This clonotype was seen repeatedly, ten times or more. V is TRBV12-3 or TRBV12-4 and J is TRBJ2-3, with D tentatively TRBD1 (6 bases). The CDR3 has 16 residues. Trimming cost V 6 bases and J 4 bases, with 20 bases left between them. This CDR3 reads CASSPVYGNRADTQYF. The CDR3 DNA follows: TGTGCCAGCAGCCCAGTTTATGGTAACAGGGCAGATACGCAGTATTTT.

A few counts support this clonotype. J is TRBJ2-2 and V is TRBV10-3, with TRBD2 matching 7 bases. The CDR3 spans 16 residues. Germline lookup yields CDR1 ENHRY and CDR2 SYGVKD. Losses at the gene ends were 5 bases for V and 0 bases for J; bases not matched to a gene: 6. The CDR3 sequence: CAISIAGRSNTGELFF. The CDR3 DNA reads TGTGCCATCAGTATAGCGGGCCGATCGAACACCGGGGAGCTGTTTTTT.

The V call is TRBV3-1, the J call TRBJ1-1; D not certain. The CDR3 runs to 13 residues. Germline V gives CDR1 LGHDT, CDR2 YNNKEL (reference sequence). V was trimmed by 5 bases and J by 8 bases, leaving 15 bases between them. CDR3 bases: TGTGCCAGCAGCACGAGCGGTGTCGGGGAAGCTTTCTTT. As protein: CASSTSGVGEAFF. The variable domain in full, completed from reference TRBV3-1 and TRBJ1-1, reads DTAVSQTPKYLVTQMGNDKSIKCEQNLGHDTMYWYKQDSKKFLKIMFSYNNKELIINETVPNRFSPKSPDKAHLNLHINSLELGDSAVYFCASSTSGVGEAFFGQGTRLTVV.

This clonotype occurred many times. The CDR3 here is CASSGTSWEQYF. The CDR3 DNA reads as TGTGCCAGCAGCGGGACTAGCTGGGAGCAGTACTTC. The gene calls are TRBV27 and TRBJ2-7; 9 bases match TRBD2. The CDR3 has 12 amino acids. The V segment lost 6 bases and the J segment 7 bases; nucleotides outside the gene matches: 4. Germline V gene sequence: CDR1 MNHEY, CDR2 SMNVEV (reference sequence).

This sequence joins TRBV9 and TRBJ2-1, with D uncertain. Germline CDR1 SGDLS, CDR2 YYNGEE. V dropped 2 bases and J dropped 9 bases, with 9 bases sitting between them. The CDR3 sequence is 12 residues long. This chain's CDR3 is CASSVYLGEQFF. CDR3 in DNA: TGTGCCAGCAGCGTTTACCTGGGTGAGCAGTTCTTC.

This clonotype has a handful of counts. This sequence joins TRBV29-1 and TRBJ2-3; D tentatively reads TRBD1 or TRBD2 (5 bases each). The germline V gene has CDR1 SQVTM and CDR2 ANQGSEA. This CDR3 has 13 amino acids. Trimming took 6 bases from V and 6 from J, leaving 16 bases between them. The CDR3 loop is CSVLGPGRDTQYF. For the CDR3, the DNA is TGCAGCGTGCTGGGACCCGGACGGGATACGCAGTATTTT.

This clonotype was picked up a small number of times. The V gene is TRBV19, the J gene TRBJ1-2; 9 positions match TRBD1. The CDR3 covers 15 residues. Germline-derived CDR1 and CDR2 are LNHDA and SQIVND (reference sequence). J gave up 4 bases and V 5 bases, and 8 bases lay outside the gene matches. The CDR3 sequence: CASSHRDRAGYGYTF. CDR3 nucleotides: TGTGCCAGTAGTCACCGGGACAGGGCTGGCTATGGCTACACCTTC.

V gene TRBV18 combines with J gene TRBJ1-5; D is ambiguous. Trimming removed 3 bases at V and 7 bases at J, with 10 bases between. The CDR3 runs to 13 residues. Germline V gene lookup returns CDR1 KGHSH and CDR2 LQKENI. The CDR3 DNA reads TGTGCCAGCTCACCGGAAGGCAGCCAGCCCCAGCATTTT. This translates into CASSPEGSQPQHF. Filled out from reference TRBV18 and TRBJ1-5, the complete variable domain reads NAGVMQNPRHLVRRRGQEARLRCSPMKGHSHVYWYRQLPEEGLKFMVYLQKENIIDESGMPKERFSAEFPKEGPSILRIQQVVRGDSAAYFCASSPEGSQPQHFGDGTRLSIL.

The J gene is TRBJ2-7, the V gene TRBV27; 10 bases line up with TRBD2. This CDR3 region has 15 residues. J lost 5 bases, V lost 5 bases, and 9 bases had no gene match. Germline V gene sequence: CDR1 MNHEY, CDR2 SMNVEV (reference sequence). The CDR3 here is CASSRPGLAVNEQYF. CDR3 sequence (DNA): TGTGCCAGCAGTCGCCCCGGACTAGCGGTCAACGAGCAGTACTTC.

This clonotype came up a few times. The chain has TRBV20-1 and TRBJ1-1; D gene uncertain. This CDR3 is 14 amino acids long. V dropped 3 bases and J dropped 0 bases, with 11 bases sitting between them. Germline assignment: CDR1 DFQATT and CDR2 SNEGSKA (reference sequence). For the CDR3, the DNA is TGCAGTGCTAGGGTTGCCAGGATGAACACTGAAGCTTTCTTT. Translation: CSARVARMNTEAFF.

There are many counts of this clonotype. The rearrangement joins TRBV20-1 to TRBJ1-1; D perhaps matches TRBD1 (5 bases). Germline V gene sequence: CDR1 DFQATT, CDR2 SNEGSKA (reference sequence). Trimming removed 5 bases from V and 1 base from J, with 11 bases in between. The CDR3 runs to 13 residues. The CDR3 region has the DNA TGCAGTGCTTCAGGGAACCCGAACACTGAAGCTTTCTTT. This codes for CSASGNPNTEAFF.

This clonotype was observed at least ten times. CDR3 DNA: TGTGCCAGCAGCAGACAGAACACCGGGGAGCTGTTTTTT. Translation gives CASSRQNTGELFF. The rearrangement links TRBV7-9 to TRBJ2-2; D unresolved. Germline-derived CDR1 and CDR2 are SEHNR and FQNEAQ (reference sequence). The V and J ends lost 5 bases and 1 base respectively, with 5 bases between them. The CDR3 length is 13 residues. Based on the CDR3 plus reference TRBV7-9 and TRBJ2-2, the full variable domain is DTGVSQNPRHKITKRGQNVTFRCDPISEHNRLYWYRQTLGQGPEFLTYFQNEAQLEKSRLLSDRFSAERPKGSFSTLEIQRTEQGDSAMYLCASSRQNTGELFFGEGSRLTVL.

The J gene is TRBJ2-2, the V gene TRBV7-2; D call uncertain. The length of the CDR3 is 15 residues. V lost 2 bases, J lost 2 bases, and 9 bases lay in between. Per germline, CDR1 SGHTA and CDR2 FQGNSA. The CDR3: CASSLPTSNTGELFF. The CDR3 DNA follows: TGTGCCAGCAGCTTACCGACGTCAAACACCGGGGAGCTGTTTTTT.

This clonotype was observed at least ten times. CDR3 nucleotides: TGTGCCAGCACCTCAAGATCGGGAAATGAGCAGTTCTTC. It encodes CASTSRSGNEQFF. The rearrangement joins TRBV12-3 or TRBV12-4 to TRBJ2-1; D perhaps matches TRBD2 (5 bases). The CDR3 totals 13 residues. Trimming stripped 7 bases from V and 7 bases from J, with 14 bases between.

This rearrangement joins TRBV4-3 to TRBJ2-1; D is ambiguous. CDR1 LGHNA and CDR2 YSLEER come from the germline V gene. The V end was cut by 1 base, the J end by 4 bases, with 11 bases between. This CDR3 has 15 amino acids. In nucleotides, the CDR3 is TGCGCCAGCAGCCAAGGCTCCCGAGATTACAATGAGCAGTTCTTC. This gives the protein CASSQGSRDYNEQFF.

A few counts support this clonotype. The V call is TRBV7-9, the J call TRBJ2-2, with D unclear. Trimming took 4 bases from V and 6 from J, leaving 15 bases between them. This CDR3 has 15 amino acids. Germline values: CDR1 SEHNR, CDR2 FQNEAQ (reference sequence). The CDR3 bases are TGTGCCAGCAGCTCCCTCTCCTCACCGGCCGGGGAGCTGTTTTTT. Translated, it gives CASSSLSSPAGELFF. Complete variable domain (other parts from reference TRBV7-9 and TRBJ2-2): DTGVSQNPRHKITKRGQNVTFRCDPISEHNRLYWYRQTLGQGPEFLTYFQNEAQLEKSRLLSDRFSAERPKGSFSTLEIQRTEQGDSAMYLCASSSLSSPAGELFFGEGSRLTVL.

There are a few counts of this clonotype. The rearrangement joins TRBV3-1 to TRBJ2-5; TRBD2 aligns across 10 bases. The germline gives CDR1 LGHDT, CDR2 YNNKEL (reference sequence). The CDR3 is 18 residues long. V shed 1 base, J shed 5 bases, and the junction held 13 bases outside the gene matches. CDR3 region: CASSQVIGLAVTGETQYF. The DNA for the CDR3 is TGTGCCAGCAGCCAAGTGATTGGACTAGCGGTAACGGGGGAGACCCAGTACTTC.

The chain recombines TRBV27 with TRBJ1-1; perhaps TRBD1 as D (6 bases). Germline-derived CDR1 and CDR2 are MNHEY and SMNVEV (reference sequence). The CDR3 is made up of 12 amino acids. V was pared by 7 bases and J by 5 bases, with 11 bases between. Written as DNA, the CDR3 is TGTGCCAGCATGTCCAGGGGAACTGAAGCTTTCTTT. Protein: CASMSRGTEAFF.

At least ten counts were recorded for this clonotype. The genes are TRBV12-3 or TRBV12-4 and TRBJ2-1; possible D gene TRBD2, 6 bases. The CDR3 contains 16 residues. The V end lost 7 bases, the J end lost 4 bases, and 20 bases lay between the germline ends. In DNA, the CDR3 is TGTGCCAGCACCTTCTACGGGGGAGATAAGTACAATGAGCAGTTCTTC. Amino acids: CASTFYGGDKYNEQFF.

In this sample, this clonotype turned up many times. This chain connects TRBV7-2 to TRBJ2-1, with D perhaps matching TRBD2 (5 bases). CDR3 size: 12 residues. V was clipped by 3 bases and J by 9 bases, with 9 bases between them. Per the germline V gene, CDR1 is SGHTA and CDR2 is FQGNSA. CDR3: CASSFGSSEQFF. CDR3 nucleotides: TGTGCCAGCAGCTTTGGGAGCTCTGAGCAGTTCTTC.

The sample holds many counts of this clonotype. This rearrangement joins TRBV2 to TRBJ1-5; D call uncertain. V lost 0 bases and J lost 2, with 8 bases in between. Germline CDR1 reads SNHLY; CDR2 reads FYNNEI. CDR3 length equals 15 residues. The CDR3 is CASSEATTGNQPQHF. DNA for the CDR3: TGTGCCAGCAGTGAAGCGACGACGGGCAATCAGCCCCAGCATTTT.

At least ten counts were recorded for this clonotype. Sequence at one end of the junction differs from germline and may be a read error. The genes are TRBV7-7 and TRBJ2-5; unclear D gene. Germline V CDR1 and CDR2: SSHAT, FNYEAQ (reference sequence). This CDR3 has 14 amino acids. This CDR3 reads CASSLDVAVGTQYF. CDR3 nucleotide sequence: TGTGCTAGCAGCTTAGACGTGGCAGTCGGGACCCAGTACTTC.

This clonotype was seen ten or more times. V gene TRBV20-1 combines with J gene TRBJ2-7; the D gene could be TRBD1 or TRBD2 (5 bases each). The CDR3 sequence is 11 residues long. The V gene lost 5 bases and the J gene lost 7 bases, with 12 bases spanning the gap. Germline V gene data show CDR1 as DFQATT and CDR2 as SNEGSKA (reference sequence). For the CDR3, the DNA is TGCAGTGCTTGGGACCTTCCGGAGCAGTACTTC. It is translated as CSAWDLPEQYF.